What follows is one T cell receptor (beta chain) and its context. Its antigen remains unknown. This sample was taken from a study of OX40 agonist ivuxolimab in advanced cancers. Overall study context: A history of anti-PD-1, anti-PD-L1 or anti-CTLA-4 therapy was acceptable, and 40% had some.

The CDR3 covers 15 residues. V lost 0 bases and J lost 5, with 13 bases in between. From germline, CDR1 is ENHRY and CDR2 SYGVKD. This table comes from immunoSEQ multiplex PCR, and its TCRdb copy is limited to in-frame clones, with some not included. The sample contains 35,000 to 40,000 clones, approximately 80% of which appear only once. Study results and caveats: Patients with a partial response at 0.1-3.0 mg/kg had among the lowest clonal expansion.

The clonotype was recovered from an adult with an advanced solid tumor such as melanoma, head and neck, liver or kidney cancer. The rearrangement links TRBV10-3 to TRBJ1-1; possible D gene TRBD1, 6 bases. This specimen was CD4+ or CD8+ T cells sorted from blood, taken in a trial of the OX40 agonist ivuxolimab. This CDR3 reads CAISESPQGGTEAFF. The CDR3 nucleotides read TGTGCCATCAGTGAGTCCCCACAGGGCGGGACTGAAGCTTTCTTT.